The entry below gives a single T cell receptor (beta chain) sequence along with its context. The sample comes from a study of blood T cell repertoires in COVID-19. Background on the study: Researchers got acute and convalescent COVID-19 samples from the United States, Italy and Spain. T cells, B-cell-depleted T cells, or PBMCs provided the cDNA or gDNA that served as material.

Original data processing: Scientists estimated how many nucleated cells there were by amplifying reference gene primers. This table comes from immunoSEQ multiplex PCR, and its TCRdb copy is limited to in-frame clones, with some not included. The V and J calls and clone size are taken from that table; D and trimming were inferred from the DNA. Among 100,000 to 110,000 clones listed, around four fifths were seen once. The sample comprised peripheral blood. The source is a woman aged 70-85 years with acute or convalescent COVID-19.

The CDR3 DNA follows: TGTGCCAGCAGCCAAGTAGGCGGTAGTTCTCCCGTCAAAAACATTCAGTACTTC. It codes for CASSQVGGSSPVKNIQYF. This rearrangement joins TRBV4-2 to TRBJ2-4; D ambiguous. This CDR3 spans 18 amino acids. Germline V gene data show CDR1 as LGHNA and CDR2 as YNFKEQ. The germline V and J ends were trimmed by 1 base and 3 bases, with 19 bases remaining between them.